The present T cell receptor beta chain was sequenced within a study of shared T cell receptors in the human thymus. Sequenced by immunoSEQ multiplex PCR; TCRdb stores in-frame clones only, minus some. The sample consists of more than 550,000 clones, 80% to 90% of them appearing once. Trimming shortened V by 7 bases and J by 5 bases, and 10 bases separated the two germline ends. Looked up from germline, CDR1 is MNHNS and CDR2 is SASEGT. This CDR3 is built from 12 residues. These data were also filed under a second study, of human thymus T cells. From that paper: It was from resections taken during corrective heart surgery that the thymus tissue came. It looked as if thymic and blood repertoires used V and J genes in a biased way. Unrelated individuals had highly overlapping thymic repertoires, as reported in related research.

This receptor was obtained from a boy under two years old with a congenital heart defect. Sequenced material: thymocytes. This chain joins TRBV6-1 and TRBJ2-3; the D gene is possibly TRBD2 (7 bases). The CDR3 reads CASKGGGDTQYF. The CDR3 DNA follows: TGTGCCAGCAAGGGGGGGGGAGATACGCAGTATTTT.